The 20 T cell receptor beta chains below all came from one sample that was sequenced in a study of blood T cell repertoires in COVID-19. Here immunoSEQ multiplex PCR was the method, and the copy in TCRdb shows in-frame clones only, minus some. The table includes hundreds of thousands of clones, approximately 88% detected once. Source material: peripheral blood. These receptors were taken from a woman between 45 and 60 years old with COVID-19, enrolled during active disease.

In DNA, the CDR3 is TGTGCCAGCAGCTCTGGACAGGGTGGAGGCACTGAAGCTTTCTTT. It codes for CASSSGQGGGTEAFF. The chain uses TRBV9 and TRBJ1-1; 8 bases agree with TRBD1. The CDR3 runs to 15 residues. V lost 4 bases, J lost 4 bases, and 9 bases stayed unmatched. From germline, CDR1 is SGDLS and CDR2 YYNGEE.

This clone was detected once. The chain has TRBV12-5 and TRBJ2-7; D perhaps matches TRBD1 (5 bases). CDR3 length equals 13 residues. V was cut by 6 bases and J by 4 bases, with 13 bases left in between. The germline CDR1 and CDR2 sequences are LGHNT and FRNRAP. CDR3 bases: TGTGCTAGTGGATATGCCTCAGGGTACGAGCAGTACTTC. This gives the protein CASGYASGYEQYF. Variable domain in full (rest from reference TRBV12-5 and TRBJ2-7): DARVTQTPRHKVTEMGQEVTMRCQPILGHNTVFWYRQTMMQGLELLAYFRNRAPLDDSGMPKDRFSAEMPDATLATLKIQPSEPRDSAVYFCASGYASGYEQYFGPGTRLTVT.

The CDR3 here is CSASPEGNEQFF. The CDR3 coding sequence is TGCAGTGCTAGTCCAGAGGGCAATGAGCAGTTCTTC. The chain has TRBV20-1 and TRBJ2-1, with a tentative D call TRBD2 (5 bases). V was trimmed by 3 bases and J by 6 bases, leaving 9 bases between them. CDR1 is DFQATT, CDR2 SNEGSKA, per germline (reference sequence). The CDR3 runs to 12 residues.

The genes are TRBV3-1 (or the pseudogene TRBV3-2) and TRBJ2-5; D call uncertain. V lost 1 base and J lost 3, with 9 bases in between. The CDR3 consists of 14 residues. Germline V gives CDR1 LGHDT, CDR2 YNNKEL (reference sequence). The CDR3 DNA follows: TGTGCCAGCAGCCAAGGTGACTTCAAAGAGACCCAGTACTTC. Protein product: CASSQGDFKETQYF.

A single count supports this clone. The V call is TRBV5-1, the J call TRBJ1-1; 9 bases agree with TRBD1. Germline loops: CDR1 SGHRS, CDR2 YFSETQ. J lost 3 bases, V lost 0 bases, and 15 bases had no gene match. The length of the CDR3 is 19 residues. The CDR3 sequence is CASSLEGQTGGGWDTEAFF. Here the CDR3 DNA reads TGCGCCAGCAGCTTGGAGGGCCAAACAGGGGGCGGTTGGGACACTGAAGCTTTCTTT.

The chain links TRBV4-1 to TRBJ2-1, with 9 bases fitting TRBD2. The V gene's germline CDR1 is MGHRA and CDR2 YSYEKL. CDR3 size: 15 residues. Losses at the gene ends were 1 base for V and 4 bases for J; bases not matched to a gene: 2. Here the CDR3 reads CASSQGLAAYNEQFF. The CDR3 nucleotides read TGCGCCAGCAGCCAAGGACTAGCGGCTTACAATGAGCAGTTCTTC.

This clone was counted only a few times. The chain employs TRBV5-1 and TRBJ1-1; TRBD1 matches at 8 bases. Germline V gene data show CDR1 as SGHRS and CDR2 as YFSETQ. CDR3 length equals 12 residues. V lost 4 bases, J lost 7 bases, and 3 bases stayed unmatched. CDR3 sequence (DNA): TGCGCCAGCAGCCGGGACAGGAGTGAAGCTTTCTTT. Translated: CASSRDRSEAFF.

J is TRBJ1-2 and V is TRBV28; 9 bases agree with TRBD1. V lost 4 bases, J lost 8 bases, and 14 bases stayed unmatched. Germline CDR1 reads MDHEN; CDR2 reads SYDVKM. The CDR3 loop spans 16 amino acids. CDR3 in DNA: TGTGCCAGCAGTTATACAGGGGGCGCCGGCCGCCGGGGCTACACCTTC. Translated: CASSYTGGAGRRGYTF.

The V and J genes are TRBV9 and TRBJ1-6; weak D call: TRBD1 (6 bases). V lost 5 bases to trimming and J lost 7 bases, with 13 bases between them. CDR1 is SGDLS, CDR2 YYNGEE, per germline. The CDR3 consists of 14 residues. CDR3 region: CASSAGDPNSPLHF. CDR3 in DNA: TGTGCCAGCAGTGCAGGGGACCCAAATTCACCCCTCCACTTT.

This clone was seen only a few times. The chain combines TRBV2 with TRBJ2-7; D not certain. CDR3 length: 11 residues. Per germline, CDR1 SNHLY and CDR2 FYNNEI. Trimming cost V 9 bases and J 2 bases, with 8 bases left between them. Written as DNA, the CDR3 is TGTGCCAGTACAGTTGCCTACGAGCAGTACTTC. Protein product: CASTVAYEQYF. Complete variable domain (other parts from reference TRBV2 and TRBJ2-7): EPEVTQTPSHQVTQMGQEVILRCVPISNHLYFYWYRQILGQKVEFLVSFYNNEISEKSEIFDDQFSVERPDGSNFTLKIRSTKLEDSAMYFCASTVAYEQYFGPGTRLTVT.

This chain uses TRBV19 with TRBJ1-4; tentative D call: TRBD1 (5 bases). Germline lookup yields CDR1 LNHDA and CDR2 SQIVND (reference sequence). The V end was cut by 5 bases, the J end by 4 bases, with 11 bases between. The CDR3 length is 14 residues. The CDR3 reads CASSLGLLNEKLFF. The CDR3 nucleotides are TGTGCCAGTAGTTTGGGACTTCTTAATGAAAAACTGTTTTTT.

J is TRBJ2-2 and V is TRBV15; a weak D match, TRBD1 (6 bases). The CDR3 covers 17 residues. V gave up 0 bases and J gave up 6 bases, with 17 bases separating them. Germline V lookup: CDR1 LNHNV, CDR2 YYDKDF (reference sequence). The CDR3 loop is CATSRDSARTASGELFF. In nucleotides, the CDR3 is TGTGCCACCAGCAGAGATTCGGCCCGGACAGCGTCCGGGGAGCTGTTTTTT.

This chain joins TRBV7-6 and TRBJ2-7, with TRBD2 as a possible D gene (6 bases). V was trimmed by 5 bases and J by 2 bases, leaving 16 bases between them. The V gene's germline CDR1 is SGHVS and CDR2 FNYEAQ. The CDR3 consists of 15 residues. CDR3 amino acids: CASSPIPGGAYEQYF. The CDR3 DNA follows: TGTGCCAGCAGCCCTATTCCAGGAGGGGCCTACGAGCAGTACTTC.

The CDR3 nucleotides read TGTGCCAGCAGTGAAGAGGGACAGGGAGATGGCTACACCTTC. Translating it yields CASSEEGQGDGYTF. The V gene is TRBV2, the J gene TRBJ1-2, with 9 nucleotides matching TRBD1. Per the germline V gene, CDR1 is SNHLY and CDR2 is FYNNEI. J lost 6 bases, V lost 1 base, and 3 bases had no gene match. The CDR3 runs 14 residues.

The chain carries TRBV19 and TRBJ1-1; D gene unclear. Trimming removed 6 bases at V and 1 base at J, with 9 bases between. In germline, CDR1 is LNHDA, CDR2 SQIVND (reference sequence). The CDR3 extends over 13 amino acids. CDR3 DNA sequence: TGTGCCAGTAGACCCCCAGAGAACACTGAAGCTTTCTTT. This gives the protein CASRPPENTEAFF. Complete variable domain (other parts from reference TRBV19 and TRBJ1-1): DGGITQSPKYLFRKEGQNVTLSCEQNLNHDAMYWYRQDPGQGLRLIYYSQIVNDFQKGDIAEGYSVSREKKESFPLTVTSAQKNPTAFYLCASRPPENTEAFFGQGTRLTVV.

This chain connects TRBV5-6 to TRBJ2-7, with 12 bases lining up with TRBD2. The CDR3 is made up of 16 amino acids. With V trimmed by 0 bases and J by 2 bases, 3 bases remained unmatched. The germline gives CDR1 SGHDT, CDR2 YYEEEE. The CDR3 nucleotides are TGTGCCAGCAGCTTGGCTAGCGGGGGGGCCACCTACGAGCAGTACTTC. It specifies CASSLASGGATYEQYF. The complete variable domain, with remaining parts taken from reference TRBV5-6 and TRBJ2-7, reads DAGVTQSPTHLIKTRGQQVTLRCSPKSGHDTVSWYQQALGQGPQFIFQYYEEEERQRGNFPDRFSGHQFPNYSSELNVNALLLGDSALYLCASSLASGGATYEQYFGPGTRLTVT.

The chain joins TRBV11-2 to TRBJ2-7; 7 bases fit TRBD2. This CDR3 spans 18 amino acids. Germline trimming cut 0 bases from V and 3 bases from J; bases unmatched to any gene: 14. Germline-derived CDR1 and CDR2 are SGHAT and FQNNGV. The CDR3 DNA reads TGTGCCAGCAGCTTAGATAGGGGAGGGAGTCCCTCTTACTACGAGCAGTACTTC. Its translation: CASSLDRGGSPSYYEQYF.

DNA for the CDR3: TGTGCCAGCAGTTACGCAGCGGGGGGGGGAGATACGCAGTATTTT. Protein sequence: CASSYAAGGGDTQYF. The chain recombines TRBV6-6 with TRBJ2-3; 10 nucleotides agree with TRBD2. The CDR3 is 15 residues long. Germline V gene data show CDR1 as MNHNY and CDR2 as SVGAGI (reference sequence). V was pared by 2 bases and J by 5 bases, with 4 bases of the junction left unmatched.

The chain recombines TRBV7-9 with TRBJ2-7, with D possibly TRBD2 on 7 matching bases. V was trimmed by 0 bases and J by 6 bases, leaving 12 bases between them. There are 14 residues in the CDR3. Germline CDR1 reads SEHNR; CDR2 reads FQNEAQ (reference sequence). The CDR3 is CASSLAAGAPEQYF. As DNA, the CDR3 is TGTGCCAGCAGCTTAGCGGCGGGGGCCCCCGAGCAGTACTTC.

The chain joins TRBV6-2 or TRBV6-3 to TRBJ1-1, with 8 bases aligning to TRBD1. V lost 3 bases and J lost 3; bases outside the gene matches: 3. Germline loops: CDR1 MNHEY, CDR2 SVGEGT. The CDR3 has 14 residues. DNA for the CDR3: TGTGCCAGCAGTTATTCAGGGGGCTACACTGAAGCTTTCTTT. It specifies CASSYSGGYTEAFF.